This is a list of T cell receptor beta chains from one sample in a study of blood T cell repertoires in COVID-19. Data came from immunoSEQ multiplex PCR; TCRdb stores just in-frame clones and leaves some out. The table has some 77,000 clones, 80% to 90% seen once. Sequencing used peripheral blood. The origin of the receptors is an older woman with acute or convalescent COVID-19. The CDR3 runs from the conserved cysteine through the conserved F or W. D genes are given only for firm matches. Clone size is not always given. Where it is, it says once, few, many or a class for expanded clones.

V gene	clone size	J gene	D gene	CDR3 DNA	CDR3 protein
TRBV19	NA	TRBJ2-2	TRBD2	TGTGCCAGTAGCTCCTCTTCGGGGGGAAGCACCGGGGAGCTGTTTTTT	CASSSSSGGSTGELFF
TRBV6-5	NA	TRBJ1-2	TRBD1	TGTGCCAGCAATGTACAGGGGCGAGGCTATGGCTACACCTTC	CASNVQGRGYGYTF
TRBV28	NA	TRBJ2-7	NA	TGTGCCAGCAGCTACACGACCGGGACTGGGTTCTACGAGCAGTACTTC	CASSYTTGTGFYEQYF
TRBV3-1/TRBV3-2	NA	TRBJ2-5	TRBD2	TGTGCCAGCAGCCAAGATAGGGGACTAGCGGGAGCCGAGACCCAGTACTTC	CASSQDRGLAGAETQYF
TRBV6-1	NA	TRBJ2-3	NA	TGTGCCAGCAGTGAATATAGTGCCAGCACAGATACGCAGTATTTT	CASSEYSASTDTQYF
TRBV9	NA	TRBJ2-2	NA	TGTGCCAGCACCCTTTATCCGACCGGGGAGCTGTTTTTT	CASTLYPTGELFF
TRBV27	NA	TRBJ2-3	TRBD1	TGTGCCAGCAGATCCGGGACAGGGTCTCGAGGCACAGATACGCAGTATTTT	CASRSGTGSRGTDTQYF
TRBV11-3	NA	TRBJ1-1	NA	TGTGCCAGCAGCTTCTACGGGGTCGGGAACACTGAAGCTTTCTTT	CASSFYGVGNTEAFF
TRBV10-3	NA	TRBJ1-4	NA	TGTGCCATCAGTGAGCGAGGGGCGGAGGGAAAACTGTTTTTT	CAISERGAEGKLFF
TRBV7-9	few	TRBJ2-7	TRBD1	TGTGCCAGCAGCCCACCGGGACAGGGGGACTACGAGCAGTACTTC	CASSPPGQGDYEQYF
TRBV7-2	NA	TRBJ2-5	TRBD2	TGTGCCAGCAGCTTAGGGGGGACTAGACTAAAAGAGACCCAGTACTTC	CASSLGGTRLKETQYF
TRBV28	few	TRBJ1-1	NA	TGTGCCAGCCCCGGGTCCGGGAGTAAAACTGAAGCTTTCTTT	CASPGSGSKTEAFF
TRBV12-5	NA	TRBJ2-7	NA	TGTGCTAGTGGTACGACGGAGAGCTCCTACGAGCAGTACTTC	CASGTTESSYEQYF
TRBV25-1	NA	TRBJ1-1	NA	TGTGCCAGCAGACAGAATTCGGGAATGAACACTGAAGCTTTCTTT	CASRQNSGMNTEAFF
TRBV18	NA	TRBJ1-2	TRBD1	TGTGCCAGCTCACCAACGGGGCAGGGGGCTGGGTATGGCTACACCTTC	CASSPTGQGAGYGYTF
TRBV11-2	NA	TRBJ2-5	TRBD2	TGTGCCAGCAGCCCCCGCGGGGGTAGCGGGAATCTGCTGGGGGAGACCCAGTACTTC	CASSPRGGSGNLLGETQYF
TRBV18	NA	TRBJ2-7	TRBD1	TGTGCCAGCTCACCTACGACAGGGGGAGACGAGCAGTACTTC	CASSPTTGGDEQYF
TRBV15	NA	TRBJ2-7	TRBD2	TGTGCCACCAGCAGAGCCCTGGGACTAGCGGGGAACTCGTACGAGCAGTACTTC	CATSRALGLAGNSYEQYF
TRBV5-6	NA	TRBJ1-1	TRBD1	TGTGCCAGCAGCTCACGCGGCAGGGGGCGATTAGGAGACACTGAAGCTTTCTTT	CASSSRGRGRLGDTEAFF
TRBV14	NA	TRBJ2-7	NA	TGTGCCAGCAGCCAAATGTTACCGACTTCCTACGAGCAGTACTTC	CASSQMLPTSYEQYF
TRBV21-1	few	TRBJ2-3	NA	TGTGCCAGCAGCAAAGAACCGGGAGTGAACCCAGATACGCAGTATTTT	CASSKEPGVNPDTQYF
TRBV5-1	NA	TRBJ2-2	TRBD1	TGCGCCAGCAGCTCGCCCGGGACAGTGAACACCGGGGAGCTGTTTTTT	CASSSPGTVNTGELFF
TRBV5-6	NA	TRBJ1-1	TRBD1	TGTGCCAGCAGCCCGGCCAGGGGGCAGGCTTTCTTT	CASSPARGQAFF
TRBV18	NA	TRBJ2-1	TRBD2	TGTGCCAGCTCACCACCAGGCGGGAGAGGGAACAATGAGCAGTTCTTC	CASSPPGGRGNNEQFF
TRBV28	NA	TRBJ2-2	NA	TGTGCCAGCGCCCGGGGTGTCCAGACCGGGGAGCTGTTTTTT	CASARGVQTGELFF
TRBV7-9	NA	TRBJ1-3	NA	TGTGCCAGCAGCCCAGGGGACATCCCCGGAAACACCATATATTTT	CASSPGDIPGNTIYF
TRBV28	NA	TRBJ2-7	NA	TGTGCCAGCACCAGTGGGGGCACTTACGAGCAGTACTTC	CASTSGGTYEQYF
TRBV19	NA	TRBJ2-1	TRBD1	TGTGCCAGTAGTATTACGACAGGGGGCGGTGAGCAGTTCTTC	CASSITTGGGEQFF
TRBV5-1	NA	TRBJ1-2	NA	TGCGCCAGCAGCCCCGGGGAAACCTATGGCTACACCTTC	CASSPGETYGYTF
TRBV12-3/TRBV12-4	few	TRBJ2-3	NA	TGTGCCAGCAGTTCGCCCCTATTAGATACGCAGTATTTT	CASSSPLLDTQYF
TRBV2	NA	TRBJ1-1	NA	TGTGCCAGCAGTGAAGCGGGAGGCACTGAAGCTTTCTTT	CASSEAGGTEAFF
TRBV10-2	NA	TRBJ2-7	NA	TGCGCCAGCACTGACAGGAGGCTCGAGCAGTACTTC	CASTDRRLEQYF
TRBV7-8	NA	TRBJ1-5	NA	TGTGCCAGCAGCTCTACAAACCGGGAACTTAGCAATCAGCCCCAGCATTTT	CASSSTNRELSNQPQHF
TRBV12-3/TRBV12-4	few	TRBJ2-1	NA	TGTGCCAGCAGTTATGGAAGAGGCGGTGAGCAGTTCTTC	CASSYGRGGEQFF
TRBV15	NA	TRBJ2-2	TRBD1	TGTGCCACCAGCTCTGGACAGGAGAACACCGGGGAGCTGTTTTTT	CATSSGQENTGELFF
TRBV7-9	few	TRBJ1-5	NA	TGTGCCAGCAGCTTAGCAGGGGCTCGGAGCAATCAGCCCCAGCATTTT	CASSLAGARSNQPQHF
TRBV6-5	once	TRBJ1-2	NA	TGTGCCAGCGGAGCGGGGACCCGTGGCTACACCTTC	CASGAGTRGYTF
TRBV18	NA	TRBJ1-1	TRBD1	TGTGCCAGCTCACCATCCGGGACAGGGCTTGCCAGGCGAGAAGCTTTCTTT	CASSPSGTGLARREAFF
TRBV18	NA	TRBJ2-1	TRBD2	TGTGCCAGCTCCCAGTTAGCGGGAGGGCCCGCTGAGCAGTTCTTC	CASSQLAGGPAEQFF
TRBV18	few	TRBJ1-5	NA	TGTGCCAGCTCCGTCGCGGTTAGCAATCAGCCCCAGCATTTT	CASSVAVSNQPQHF
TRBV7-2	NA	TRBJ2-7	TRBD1	TGTGCCAGCAGCTTCCCCGGGACAGGGGGCCTCGAGCAGTACTTC	CASSFPGTGGLEQYF